This T cell receptor (beta chain) derives from a study of chemoradiotherapy in HPV16-positive cancers. Study observations and caveats: Candidate HPV-specific clones and E7-related TCR motifs grew in tumor during treatment. The functional HPV-specific definition rests on just a couple of HPV16-positive patients.

Trimming removed 1 base at V and 6 bases at J, with 8 bases between. This CDR3 region has 13 residues. Germline CDR1 reads SGHVS; CDR2 reads FNYEAQ. As for this clone: Its cognate antigen is unknown.

Generated by immunoSEQ multiplex PCR, the TCRdb table keeps only in-frame clones and is missing some. The repertoire holds some 5,000 clones, roughly three quarters seen once, with more than 4% in the top ten. The input for sequencing was tumor tissue, taken from a patient who underwent chemoradiotherapy. This receptor was taken from a human donor with HPV-associated anogenital cancer. V gene TRBV7-6 combines with J gene TRBJ2-3, with D unclear. The CDR3 DNA reads TGTGCCAGCAGCTTAGGGTCGTACGATACGCAGTATTTT. Its translation: CASSLGSYDTQYF.